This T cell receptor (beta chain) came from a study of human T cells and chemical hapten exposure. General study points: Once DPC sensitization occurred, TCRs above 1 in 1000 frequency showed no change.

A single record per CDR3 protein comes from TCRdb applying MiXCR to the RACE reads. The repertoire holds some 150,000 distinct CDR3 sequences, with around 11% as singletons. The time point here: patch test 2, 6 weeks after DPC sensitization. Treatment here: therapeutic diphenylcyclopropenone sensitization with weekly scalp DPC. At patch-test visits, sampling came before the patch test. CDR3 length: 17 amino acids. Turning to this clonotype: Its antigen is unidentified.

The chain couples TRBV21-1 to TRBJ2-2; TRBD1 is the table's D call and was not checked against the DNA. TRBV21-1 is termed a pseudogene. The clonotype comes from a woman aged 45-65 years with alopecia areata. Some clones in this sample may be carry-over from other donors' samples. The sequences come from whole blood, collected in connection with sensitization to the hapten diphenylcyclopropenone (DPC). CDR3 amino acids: CASSNGHSPVGTGELFF. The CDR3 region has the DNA TGTGCCAGCAGCAATGGACACTCCCCAGTGGGCACCGGGGAGCTGTTTTTT.